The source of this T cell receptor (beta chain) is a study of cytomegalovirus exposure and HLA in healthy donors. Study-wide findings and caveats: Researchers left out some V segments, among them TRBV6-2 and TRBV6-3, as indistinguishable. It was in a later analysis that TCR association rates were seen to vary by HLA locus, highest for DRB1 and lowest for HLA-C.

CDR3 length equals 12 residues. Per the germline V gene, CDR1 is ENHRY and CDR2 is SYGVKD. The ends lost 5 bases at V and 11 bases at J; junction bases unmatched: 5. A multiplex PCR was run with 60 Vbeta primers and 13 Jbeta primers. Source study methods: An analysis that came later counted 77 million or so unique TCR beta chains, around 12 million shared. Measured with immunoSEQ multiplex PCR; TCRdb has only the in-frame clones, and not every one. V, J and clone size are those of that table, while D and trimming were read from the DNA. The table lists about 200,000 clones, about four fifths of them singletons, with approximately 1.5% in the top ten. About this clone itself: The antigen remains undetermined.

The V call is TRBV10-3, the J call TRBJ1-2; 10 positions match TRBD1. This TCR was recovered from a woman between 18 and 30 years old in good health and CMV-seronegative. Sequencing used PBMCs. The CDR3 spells CAISPGTGEYTF. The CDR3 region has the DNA TGTGCCATCAGTCCCGGGACAGGGGAATACACCTTC.